This is a list of T cell receptor beta chains from one sample in a study of multiple sclerosis patients with progressive multifocal leukoencephalopathy. Clones were sequenced by immunoSEQ multiplex PCR, and TCRdb holds only the in-frame ones, with some missing. Of roughly 34,000 clones in the sample, more than 75% are singletons; the top ten hold 3% to 3.5%. The sample here was PBMCs, taken from a patient treated with natalizumab. The receptors were gathered from a human donor with progressive multifocal leukoencephalopathy. The CDR3 runs from the conserved cysteine through the conserved F or W. A D gene is named only where the DNA matches it firmly. Size tells how often a clone was seen (once, few, many) or the class of an expanded clone, and some rows leave it out.

J | V | size | D | DNA | CDR3
TRBJ2-1 | TRBV29-1 | . | TRBD1 | TGCAGCGTTGAAGGAGAGACAGGGGGTTCGAAGTACGATGAGCAGTTCTTC | CSVEGETGGSKYDEQFF
TRBJ1-1 | TRBV5-6 | . | . | TGTGCCAGCAGCTTTCAGACCTTGAACACTGAAGCTTTCTTT | CASSFQTLNTEAFF
TRBJ1-1 | TRBV30 | . | TRBD1 | TGTGCCTGGACCCGAGACAGGGTGAACACTGAAGCTTTCTTT | CAWTRDRVNTEAFF
TRBJ1-5 | TRBV7-2 | . | . | TGTGCCAGCAGCGGGGGGGCTGGTAATCAGCCCCAGCATTTT | CASSGGAGNQPQHF
TRBJ2-7 | TRBV5-1 | . | TRBD2 | TGCGCCAGCAGCCGGGACCGGGGGAGGGACGAGCAGTACTTC | CASSRDRGRDEQYF
TRBJ1-3 | TRBV28 | once | TRBD1 | TGTGCCAGCAGCCCCCGACAGGGGAAGGCAGGAAACACCATATATTTT | CASSPRQGKAGNTIYF
TRBJ1-6 | TRBV27 | few | TRBD1 | TGTGCCAGCAGTTTAGCGCAGGGGGGTTCACCCCTCCACTTT | CASSLAQGGSPLHF
TRBJ2-5 | TRBV7-9 | . | . | TGTGCCAGCAGCCCGACCCAAGAGACCCAGTACTTC | CASSPTQETQYF
TRBJ1-2 | TRBV19 | . | . | TGTGCCAGTAGTATGAGCACCTACTATGGCTACACCTTC | CASSMSTYYGYTF
TRBJ2-3 | TRBV5-1 | . | TRBD1 | TGCGCCAGCAGCCCTCCCGGGACAGGGGTCGCAGATACGCAGTATTTT | CASSPPGTGVADTQYF
TRBJ1-2 | TRBV28 | . | TRBD1 | TGTGCCAGCACCCTGGGACAGGGGGTTTTTGGCTACACCTTC | CASTLGQGVFGYTF
TRBJ2-7 | TRBV27 | . | . | TGTGCCAGCAGGTCCCCTGAATCCTACGAGCAGTACTTC | CASRSPESYEQYF
TRBJ2-3 | TRBV7-8 | once | . | TGTGCCAGCAGCTTGGGGTATGAAGATACGCAGTATTTT | CASSLGYEDTQYF
TRBJ2-7 | TRBV28 | few | . | TGTGCCAGCAGTTTCCCCGGCAGGGCCTACGAGCAGTACTTC | CASSFPGRAYEQYF
TRBJ2-5 | TRBV14 | once | TRBD2 | TGTGCCAGCAGCCAATTGGGCCGGACTAGCGGGAGGGCCGGACAAGAGACCCAGTACTTC | CASSQLGRTSGRAGQETQYF
TRBJ1-2 | TRBV4-3 | . | . | TGCGCCAGCAGCCACTCAGGGGATGGCTACACCTTC | CASSHSGDGYTF
TRBJ2-7 | TRBV28 | once | TRBD1 | TGTGCCAGCAGTTCCAGACAGGGCCGGAACGAGCAGTACTTC | CASSSRQGRNEQYF
TRBJ2-7 | TRBV5-1 | . | TRBD2 | TGCGCCAGCAGCTTGGAGCCGGGAGGACGCCTCGAGCAGTACTTC | CASSLEPGGRLEQYF
TRBJ1-2 | TRBV4-3 | . | . | TGCGCCAGCAGCCAAGATGTCGGGGTCGGAGCACGTTCTAGCTATGGCTACACCTTC | CASSQDVGVGARSSYGYTF
TRBJ2-2 | TRBV14 | . | TRBD2 | TGTGCCAGCAGCCCACTTCGACTAGCGGGAGTCACCGGGGAGCTGTTTTTT | CASSPLRLAGVTGELFF
TRBJ1-1 | TRBV29-1 | . | . | TGCAGCGTTGATTGGGGGGGGATGAACACTGAAGCTTTCTTT | CSVDWGGMNTEAFF
TRBJ2-1 | TRBV4-2 | . | . | TGTGCCAGCAGCCAAGACCCTATTGGGGAGCAGTTCTTC | CASSQDPIGEQFF
TRBJ1-2 | TRBV27 | few | TRBD1 | TGTGCCAGCTCGATATCGCGGGACAGAGGGGGCTACACCTTC | CASSISRDRGGYTF
TRBJ1-1 | TRBV28 | once | . | TGTGCCAGCACCGTCCTCCCGCTCGCTGAAGCTTTCTTT | CASTVLPLAEAFF
TRBJ1-2 | TRBV7-2 | . | . | TGTGCCAGCAGCTTAGTTAGGGGAACGAACAGTGGCTACACCTTC | CASSLVRGTNSGYTF
TRBJ2-7 | TRBV28 | . | TRBD1 | TGTGCCAGCAGTTACCAAGACAGGGACTACGAGCAGTACTTC | CASSYQDRDYEQYF
TRBJ1-1 | TRBV10-3 | . | . | TGTGCCTCCACCCGGAGACAGTGGAACACTGAAGCTTTCTTT | CASTRRQWNTEAFF
TRBJ1-1 | TRBV30 | once | . | TGTGCCTGGAGTGTCCGCGGCAGGCAGAGTACTGAAGCTTTCTTT | CAWSVRGRQSTEAFF
TRBJ1-5 | TRBV10-3 | . | . | TGTGCCATCAGTGAGTCGACTGGTCAGCCCCAGCATTTT | CAISESTGQPQHF
TRBJ1-4 | TRBV5-4 | . | . | TGTGCCAGCAGAGGTGCAGGAGAGGAAAAACTGTTTTTT | CASRGAGEEKLFF
TRBJ2-7 | TRBV6-1 | . | . | TGTGCCAGCAAGGAGGGGCCCCTCACCTACGAGCAGTACTTC | CASKEGPLTYEQYF
TRBJ2-1 | TRBV4-2 | . | TRBD2 | TGTGCCAGCAGTCCCCGAAGCGGGAGCTCCTACAATGAGCAGTTCTTC | CASSPRSGSSYNEQFF
TRBJ2-2 | TRBV2 | . | . | TGTGCCAGCACCTGGACCGGGGAGCTGTTTTTT | CASTWTGELFF
TRBJ2-7 | TRBV28 | . | TRBD2 | TGTGCCAGCAGTGATTTAGCGGGAGACGGTGCCTACGAGCAGTACTTC | CASSDLAGDGAYEQYF
TRBJ1-1 | TRBV2 | . | . | TGTGCCAGCAGAGGGGGGGGGAAAGTGGAAGCTTTCTTT | CASRGGGKVEAFF
TRBJ2-1 | TRBV27 | . | TRBD1 | TGTGCCAGCAGGAAAACAGGGGTCGAGAATGAGCAGTTCTTC | CASRKTGVENEQFF
TRBJ2-5 | TRBV27 | . | . | TGTGCCAGCAGTTTCAGGGGTAGGGAGACCCAGTACTTC | CASSFRGRETQYF
TRBJ1-6 | TRBV28 | once | TRBD1 | TGTGCCAGCAGTTCCGGGACAGGAAGTTGGCTATCACCCCTCCACTTT | CASSSGTGSWLSPLHF
TRBJ2-1 | TRBV5-8 | . | . | TGTGCCAGCAGCCACGGCCTCGGGACCCGTTCGTACAATGAGCAGTTCTTC | CASSHGLGTRSYNEQFF
TRBJ1-3 | TRBV30 | . | . | TGTGCCTGGAGTGGGGCGAGCTCTGGAAACACCATATATTTT | CAWSGASSGNTIYF
TRBJ2-7 | TRBV7-2 | . | TRBD2 | TGTGCCAGCAGCTCCGGGACTAGCGGTTCCGAGCAGTACTTC | CASSSGTSGSEQYF
TRBJ2-1 | TRBV4-1 | . | . | TGCGCCAGCAGCCATCCCAGGGCCGGGACCCGGGATGAGCAGTTCTTC | CASSHPRAGTRDEQFF
TRBJ2-7 | TRBV13 | . | . | TGTGCCAGCAGCTTCCGGAAGGTCGCATCCTACGAGCAGTACTTC | CASSFRKVASYEQYF
TRBJ1-4 | TRBV7-6 | . | . | TGTGCCAGCAGCGCTGGACTAATGGGTGAAAAACTGTTTTTT | CASSAGLMGEKLFF
TRBJ2-1 | TRBV13 | . | . | TGTGCCAGCAGCCCCCTTGGGGACGGATCCTACAATGAGCAGTTCTTC | CASSPLGDGSYNEQFF
TRBJ1-1 | TRBV2 | few | TRBD1 | TGTGCCAGCGGTATGACAGGGAAGAACACTGAAGCTTTCTTT | CASGMTGKNTEAFF
TRBJ2-7 | TRBV29-1 | . | TRBD2 | TGCAGCGTTGTCTGGACTAGCTCCTCATACGAGCAGTACTTC | CSVVWTSSSYEQYF
TRBJ1-1 | TRBV4-1 | . | . | TGCGCCAGCAGCCAAGATTTGACGGGGAACACTGAAGCTTTCTTT | CASSQDLTGNTEAFF
TRBJ2-7 | TRBV5-1 | . | . | TGCGCCAGCAGCTTGACAGGGTCCTTCTACGAGCAGTACTTC | CASSLTGSFYEQYF
TRBJ2-7 | TRBV5-1 | few | . | TGCGCCAGCAGCACCCGGGGCCATCCCTACGAGCAGTACTTC | CASSTRGHPYEQYF
TRBJ1-5 | TRBV2 | . | . | TGTGCCAGCTGGGGGGACATCTATAGCAATCAGCCCCAGCATTTT | CASWGDIYSNQPQHF
TRBJ1-5 | TRBV7-4 | . | . | TGTGCCAGCAGCTTATTACTGTGGGAACGCAATCAGCCCCAGCATTTT | CASSLLLWERNQPQHF
TRBJ1-2 | TRBV6-1 | . | . | TGTGCCAGCAGTGAACGGAACTATGGCTACACCTTC | CASSERNYGYTF
TRBJ1-2 | TRBV5-1 | . | . | TGCGCCAGCAGCACTACCGTATCGACAGGCGGGGGCTACACCTTC | CASSTTVSTGGGYTF
TRBJ1-5 | TRBV7-9 | . | TRBD1 | TGTGCCAGCAGCTTAGGGACAGGGGGCATCGGCAATCAGCCCCAGCATTTT | CASSLGTGGIGNQPQHF
TRBJ2-3 | TRBV2 | . | . | TGTGCCAGCAGTGAAGTCGGGACTCCCACAGATACGCAGTATTTT | CASSEVGTPTDTQYF
TRBJ2-1 | TRBV5-1 | . | TRBD1 | TGCGCCAGCAGCTTGACCGGGACAGGGCCTTACAATGAGCAGTTCTTC | CASSLTGTGPYNEQFF